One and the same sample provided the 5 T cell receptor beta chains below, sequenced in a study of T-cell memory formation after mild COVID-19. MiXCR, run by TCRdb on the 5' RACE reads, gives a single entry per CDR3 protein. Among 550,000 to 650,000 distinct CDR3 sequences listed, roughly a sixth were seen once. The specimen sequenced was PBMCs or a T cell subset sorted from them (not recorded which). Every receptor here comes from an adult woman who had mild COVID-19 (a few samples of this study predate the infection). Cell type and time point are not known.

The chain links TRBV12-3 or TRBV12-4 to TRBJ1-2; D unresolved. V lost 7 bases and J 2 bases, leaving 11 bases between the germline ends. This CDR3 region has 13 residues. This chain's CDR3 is CASTVDRNYGYTF. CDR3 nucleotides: TGTGCCAGCACCGTCGACCGAAACTATGGCTACACCTTC.

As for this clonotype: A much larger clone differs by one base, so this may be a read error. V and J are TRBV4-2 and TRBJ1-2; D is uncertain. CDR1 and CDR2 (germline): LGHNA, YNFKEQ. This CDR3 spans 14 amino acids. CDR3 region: CGSSQPGSNYGYTF. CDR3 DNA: TGTGGCAGCAGCCAACCGGGATCCAACTATGGCTACACCTTC.

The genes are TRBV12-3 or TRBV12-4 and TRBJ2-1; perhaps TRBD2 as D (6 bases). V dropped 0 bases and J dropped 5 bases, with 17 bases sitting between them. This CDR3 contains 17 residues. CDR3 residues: CASSLAPGLEQNNEQFF. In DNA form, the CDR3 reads TGTGCCAGCAGTTTAGCCCCGGGACTGGAGCAGAACAATGAGCAGTTCTTC.

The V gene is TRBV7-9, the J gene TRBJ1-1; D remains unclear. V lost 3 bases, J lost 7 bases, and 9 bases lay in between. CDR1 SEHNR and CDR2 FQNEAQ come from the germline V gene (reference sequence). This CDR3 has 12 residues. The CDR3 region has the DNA TGTGCCAGCAGCTTTCGGCCGGTTGAAGCTTTCTTT. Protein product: CASSFRPVEAFF.

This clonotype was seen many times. The CDR3 DNA reads as TGTGCCAGCAGTCCCCCACAGGGCGGGGAGCAGTACTTC. Protein: CASSPPQGGEQYF. The J gene is TRBJ2-7, the V gene TRBV6-6, with D perhaps matching TRBD1 (6 bases). Between the trimmed V and J ends, which lost 5 bases and 7 bases, there was a span of 15 bases. Germline CDR1 is MNHNY and CDR2 is SVGAGI (reference sequence). This CDR3 is 13 amino acids long.